This T cell receptor beta chain was sequenced during a study of tumor and adjacent non-tumor tissue in lung cancer. Study results and limitations: Tumor TCR diversity, when higher, was linked to shorter survival.

Concerning this clonotype itself: The antigen remains undetermined.

CDR3 length equals 14 residues. The germline V gene has CDR1 SNHLY and CDR2 FYNNEI. No cell sorting was done before RNA was extracted from the tissue. Donors were chemotherapy-naive, newly diagnosed lung cancer surgical patients in China, August–November 2014. A modified ARM-PCR protocol with three rounds of nested PCR amplified TCRbeta. TCRdb reanalysed the multiplex PCR reads using MiXCR and keeps one entry per CDR3 protein. The sample yields tens of thousands of distinct CDR3 sequences, 72% seen once. The J gene is TRBJ2-7, the V gene TRBV2; D tentatively fits TRBD1 or TRBD2 (5 bases each). This receptor was taken from a woman in her thirties or forties with non-small cell lung cancer. The sequenced sample was lung tumor tissue. The CDR3 loop reads CTSTSGTGTYEQYF. The CDR3 nucleotides read TGTACAAGCACTTCCGGGACGGGGACCTACGAGCAGTACTTC.